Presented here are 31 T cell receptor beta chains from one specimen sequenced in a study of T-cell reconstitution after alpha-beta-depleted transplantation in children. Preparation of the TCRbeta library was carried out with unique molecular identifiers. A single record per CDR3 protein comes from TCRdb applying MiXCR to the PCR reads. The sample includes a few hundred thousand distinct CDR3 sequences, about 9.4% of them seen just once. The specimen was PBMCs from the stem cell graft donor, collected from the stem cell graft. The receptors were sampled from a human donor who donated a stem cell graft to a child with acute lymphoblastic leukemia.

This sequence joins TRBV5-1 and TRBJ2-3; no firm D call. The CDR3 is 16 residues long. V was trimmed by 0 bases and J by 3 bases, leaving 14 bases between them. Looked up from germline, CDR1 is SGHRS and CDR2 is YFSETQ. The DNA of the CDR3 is TGCGCCAGCAGCTTGGGCAACAATCCCTTAACAGATACGCAGTATTTT. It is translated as CASSLGNNPLTDTQYF.

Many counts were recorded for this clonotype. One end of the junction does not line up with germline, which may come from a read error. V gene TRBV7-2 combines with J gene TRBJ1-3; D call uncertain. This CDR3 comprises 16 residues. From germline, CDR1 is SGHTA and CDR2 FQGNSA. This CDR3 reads CASSLGSTNSANTIYF. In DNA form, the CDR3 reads TGTGCCAGCAGCTTAGGCAGTACAAACTCTGCAAACACCATATATTTT. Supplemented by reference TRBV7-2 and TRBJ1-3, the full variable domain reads GAGVSQSPSNKVTEKGKDVELRCDPISGHTALYWYRQSLGQGLEFLIYFQGNSAPDKSGLPSDRFSAERTGGSVSTLTIQRTQQEDSAVYLCASSLGSTNSANTIYFGEGSWLTVV.

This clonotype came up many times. The CDR3 sequence: CASSRRLSANTEAFF. The CDR3, as DNA: TGTGCCAGCAGTCGGAGACTTTCAGCTAACACTGAAGCTTTCTTT. This chain joins TRBV7-9 and TRBJ1-1; D remains unclear. From germline, CDR1 is SEHNR and CDR2 FQNEAQ (reference sequence). The germline V and J ends were trimmed by 6 bases and 2 bases, with 16 bases remaining between them. The CDR3 extends over 15 amino acids.

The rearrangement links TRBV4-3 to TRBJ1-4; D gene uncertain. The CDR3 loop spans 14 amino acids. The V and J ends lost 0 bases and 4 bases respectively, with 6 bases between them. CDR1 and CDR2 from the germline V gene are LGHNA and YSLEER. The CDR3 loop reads CASSQEYSNEKLFF. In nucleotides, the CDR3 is TGCGCCAGCAGCCAAGAATACAGTAATGAAAAACTGTTTTTT.

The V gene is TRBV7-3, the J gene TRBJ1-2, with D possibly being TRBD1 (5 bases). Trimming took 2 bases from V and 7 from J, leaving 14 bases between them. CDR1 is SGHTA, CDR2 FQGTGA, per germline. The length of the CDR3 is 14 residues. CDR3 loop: CASSLAAGYSGYTF. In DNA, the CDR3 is TGTGCCAGCAGCTTAGCCGCAGGGTACAGTGGCTACACCTTC.

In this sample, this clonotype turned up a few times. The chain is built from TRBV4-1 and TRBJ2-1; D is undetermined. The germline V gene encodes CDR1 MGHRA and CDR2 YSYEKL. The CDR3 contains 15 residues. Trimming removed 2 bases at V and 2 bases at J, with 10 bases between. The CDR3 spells CASSQPNNPYNEQFF. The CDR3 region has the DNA TGCGCCAGCAGCCAACCAAACAATCCCTACAATGAGCAGTTCTTC.

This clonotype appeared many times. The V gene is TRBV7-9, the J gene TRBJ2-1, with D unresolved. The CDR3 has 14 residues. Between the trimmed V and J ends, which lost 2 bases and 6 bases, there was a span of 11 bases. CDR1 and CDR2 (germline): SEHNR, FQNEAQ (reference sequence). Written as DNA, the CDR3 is TGTGCCAGCAGCTTATTGGGCGGTGGCAATGAGCAGTTCTTC. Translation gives CASSLLGGGNEQFF. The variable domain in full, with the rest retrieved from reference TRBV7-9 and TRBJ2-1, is DTGVSQNPRHKITKRGQNVTFRCDPISEHNRLYWYRQTLGQGPEFLTYFQNEAQLEKSRLLSDRFSAERPKGSFSTLEIQRTEQGDSAMYLCASSLLGGGNEQFFGPGTRLTVL.

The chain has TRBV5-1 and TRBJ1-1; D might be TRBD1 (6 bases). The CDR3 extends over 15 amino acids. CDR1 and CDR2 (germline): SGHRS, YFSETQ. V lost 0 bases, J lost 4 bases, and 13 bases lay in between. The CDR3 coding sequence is TGCGCCAGCAGCTTGGGGGGCAGGGGAAGCACTGAAGCTTTCTTT. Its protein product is CASSLGGRGSTEAFF.

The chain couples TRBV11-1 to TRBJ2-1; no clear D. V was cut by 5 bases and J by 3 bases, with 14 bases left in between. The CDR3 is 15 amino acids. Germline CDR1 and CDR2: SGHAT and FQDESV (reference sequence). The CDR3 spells CASSGTPYGYNEQFF. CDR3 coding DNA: TGTGCCAGCAGCGGAACTCCATATGGCTACAATGAGCAGTTCTTC.

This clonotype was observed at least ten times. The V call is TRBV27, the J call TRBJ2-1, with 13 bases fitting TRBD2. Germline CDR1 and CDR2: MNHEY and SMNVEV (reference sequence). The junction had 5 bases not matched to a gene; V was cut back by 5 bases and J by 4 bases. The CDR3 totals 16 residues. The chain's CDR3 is CASSGLTSGRYNEQFF. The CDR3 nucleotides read TGTGCCAGCAGTGGGCTGACTAGCGGGAGGTACAATGAGCAGTTCTTC.

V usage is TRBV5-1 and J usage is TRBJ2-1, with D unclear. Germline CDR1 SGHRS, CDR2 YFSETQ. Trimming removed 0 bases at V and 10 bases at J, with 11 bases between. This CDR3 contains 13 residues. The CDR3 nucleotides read TGCGCCAGCAGCTTGGAGGGTCTCGGAGAGCAGTTCTTC. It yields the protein CASSLEGLGEQFF.

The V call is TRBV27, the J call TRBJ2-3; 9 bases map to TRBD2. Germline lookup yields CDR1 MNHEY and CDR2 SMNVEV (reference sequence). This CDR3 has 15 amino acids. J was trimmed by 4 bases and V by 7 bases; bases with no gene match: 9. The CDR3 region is CASTQEAGGADTQYF. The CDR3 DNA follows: TGTGCCAGCACTCAAGAGGCGGGAGGGGCAGATACGCAGTATTTT.

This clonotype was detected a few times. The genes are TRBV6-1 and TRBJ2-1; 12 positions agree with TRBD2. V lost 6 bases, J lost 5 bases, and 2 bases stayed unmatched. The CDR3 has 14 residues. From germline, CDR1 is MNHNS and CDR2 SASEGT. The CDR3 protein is CASSPSGGDNEQFF. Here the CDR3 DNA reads TGTGCCAGCAGCCCTAGCGGGGGGGACAATGAGCAGTTCTTC.

The DNA of the CDR3 is TGTGCCAGCAGGGCGAGGCACAGGGCGATGGTTCTCGCTGGCTACACCTTC. This sequence encodes CASRARHRAMVLAGYTF. This chain uses TRBV12-3 or TRBV12-4 with TRBJ1-2; D may be TRBD1 (6 bases). V was cut by 6 bases and J by 7 bases, with 27 bases left in between. The CDR3 covers 17 residues.

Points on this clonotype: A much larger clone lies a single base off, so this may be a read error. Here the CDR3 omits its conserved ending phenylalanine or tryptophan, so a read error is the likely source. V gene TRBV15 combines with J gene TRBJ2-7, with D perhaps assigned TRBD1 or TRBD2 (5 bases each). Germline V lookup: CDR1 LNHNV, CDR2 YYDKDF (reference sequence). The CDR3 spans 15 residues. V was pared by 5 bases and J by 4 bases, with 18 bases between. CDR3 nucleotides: TGTGCCACCAGCCAACATGGCGAATGGGGGTACGAGCAGTACCTC. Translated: CATSQHGEWGYEQYL.

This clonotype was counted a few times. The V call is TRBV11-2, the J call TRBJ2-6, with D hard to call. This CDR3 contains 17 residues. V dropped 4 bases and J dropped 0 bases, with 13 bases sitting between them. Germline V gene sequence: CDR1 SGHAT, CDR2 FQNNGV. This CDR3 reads CASSSIKRRSGANVLTF. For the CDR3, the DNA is TGTGCCAGCAGCTCCATAAAACGTCGCTCTGGGGCCAACGTCCTGACTTTC.

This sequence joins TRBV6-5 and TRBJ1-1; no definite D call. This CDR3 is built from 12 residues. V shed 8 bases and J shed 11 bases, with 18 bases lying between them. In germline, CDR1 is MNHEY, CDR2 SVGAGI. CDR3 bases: TGTGCCAGCTCCTACAGTGGGTCGTGGGCTTTCTTT. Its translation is CASSYSGSWAFF.

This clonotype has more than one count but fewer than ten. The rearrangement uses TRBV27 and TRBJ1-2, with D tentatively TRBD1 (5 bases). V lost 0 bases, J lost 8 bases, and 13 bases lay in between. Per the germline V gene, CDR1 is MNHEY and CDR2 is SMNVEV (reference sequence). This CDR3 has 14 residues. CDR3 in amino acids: CASSLSGRVRGYTF. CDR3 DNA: TGTGCCAGCAGTTTATCGGGCAGGGTGCGAGGCTACACCTTC.

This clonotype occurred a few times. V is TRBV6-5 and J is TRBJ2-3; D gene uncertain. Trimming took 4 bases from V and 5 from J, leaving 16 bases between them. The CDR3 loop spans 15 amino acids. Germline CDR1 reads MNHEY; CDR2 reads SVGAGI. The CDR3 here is CASSSTGPHGDTQYF. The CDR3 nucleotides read TGTGCCAGCAGTTCCACCGGACCCCACGGAGATACGCAGTATTTT.

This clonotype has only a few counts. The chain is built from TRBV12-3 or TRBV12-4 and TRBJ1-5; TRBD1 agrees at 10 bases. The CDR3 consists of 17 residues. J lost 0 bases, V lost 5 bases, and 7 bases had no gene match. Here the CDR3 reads CASSLRTGGDSNQPQHF. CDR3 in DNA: TGTGCCAGCAGTCTCCGGACAGGGGGGGATAGCAATCAGCCCCAGCATTTT.

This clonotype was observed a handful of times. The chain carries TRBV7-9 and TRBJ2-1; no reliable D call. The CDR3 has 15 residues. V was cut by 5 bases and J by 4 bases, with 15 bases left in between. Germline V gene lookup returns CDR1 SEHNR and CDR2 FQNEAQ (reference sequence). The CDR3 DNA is TGTGCCAGCAGCCTTCCAGTGGGATCTTACAATGAGCAGTTCTTC. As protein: CASSLPVGSYNEQFF.

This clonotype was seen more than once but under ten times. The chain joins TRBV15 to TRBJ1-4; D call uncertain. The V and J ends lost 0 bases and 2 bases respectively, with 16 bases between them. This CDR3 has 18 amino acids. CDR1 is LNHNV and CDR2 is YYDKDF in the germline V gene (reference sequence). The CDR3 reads CATSRDIWAPATNEKLFF. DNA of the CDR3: TGTGCCACCAGCAGAGATATTTGGGCCCCGGCCACTAATGAAAAACTGTTTTTT.

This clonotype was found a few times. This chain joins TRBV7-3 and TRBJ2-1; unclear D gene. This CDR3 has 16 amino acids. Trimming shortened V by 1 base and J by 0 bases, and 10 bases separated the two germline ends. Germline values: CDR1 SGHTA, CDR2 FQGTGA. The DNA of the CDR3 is TGTGCCAGCAGCTTAATACCCACCTACTCCTACAATGAGCAGTTCTTC. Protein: CASSLIPTYSYNEQFF.

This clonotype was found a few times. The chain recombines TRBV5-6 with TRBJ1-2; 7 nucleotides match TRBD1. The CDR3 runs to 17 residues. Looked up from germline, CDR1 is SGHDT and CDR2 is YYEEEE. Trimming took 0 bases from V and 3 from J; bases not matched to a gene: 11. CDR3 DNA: TGTGCCAGCAGCTTGGGGGGGACAGAGCGGAGGCACTATGGCTACACCTTC. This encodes CASSLGGTERRHYGYTF.

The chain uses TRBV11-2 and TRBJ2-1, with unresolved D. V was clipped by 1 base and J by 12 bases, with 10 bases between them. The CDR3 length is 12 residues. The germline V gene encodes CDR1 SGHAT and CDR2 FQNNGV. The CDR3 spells CASSLGPFWQFF. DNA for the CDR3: TGTGCCAGCAGCTTAGGACCGTTTTGGCAGTTCTTC.

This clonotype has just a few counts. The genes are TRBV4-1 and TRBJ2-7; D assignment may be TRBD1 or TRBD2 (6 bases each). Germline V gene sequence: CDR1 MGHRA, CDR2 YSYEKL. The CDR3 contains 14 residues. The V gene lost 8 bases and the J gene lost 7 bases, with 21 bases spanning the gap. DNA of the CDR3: TGCGCCAGCGGACAGAGCGGGTTTTTACGTGAGCAGTACTTC. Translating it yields CASGQSGFLREQYF.

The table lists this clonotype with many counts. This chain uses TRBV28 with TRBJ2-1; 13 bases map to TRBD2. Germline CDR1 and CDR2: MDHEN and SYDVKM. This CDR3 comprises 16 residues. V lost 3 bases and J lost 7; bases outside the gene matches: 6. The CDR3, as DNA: TGTGCCAGCAGTTTTGGTGGACTAGCGGGAGCGAATGAGCAGTTCTTC. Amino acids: CASSFGGLAGANEQFF.

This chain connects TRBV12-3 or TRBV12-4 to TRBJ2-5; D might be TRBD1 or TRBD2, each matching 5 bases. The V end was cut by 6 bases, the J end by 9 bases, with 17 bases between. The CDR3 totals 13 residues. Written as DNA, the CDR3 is TGTGCCAGCAGCCTCAACCCCGGGACGGCCCAGTACTTC. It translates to CASSLNPGTAQYF.

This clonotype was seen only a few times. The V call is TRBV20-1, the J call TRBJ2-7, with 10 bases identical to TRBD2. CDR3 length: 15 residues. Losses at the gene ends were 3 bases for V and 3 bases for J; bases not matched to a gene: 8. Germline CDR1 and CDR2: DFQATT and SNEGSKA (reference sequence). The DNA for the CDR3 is TGCAGTGCTAGCGCCCTAGCGGGAGCCAACTACGAGCAGTACTTC. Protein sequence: CSASALAGANYEQYF.

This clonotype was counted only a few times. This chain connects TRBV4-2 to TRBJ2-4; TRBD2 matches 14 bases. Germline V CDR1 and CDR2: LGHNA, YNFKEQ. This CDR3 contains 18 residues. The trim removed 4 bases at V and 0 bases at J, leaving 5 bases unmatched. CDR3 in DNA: TGTGCCAGCAGCCCCGGACTAGCGGGAGGCCTAGCCAAAAACATTCAGTACTTC. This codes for CASSPGLAGGLAKNIQYF.

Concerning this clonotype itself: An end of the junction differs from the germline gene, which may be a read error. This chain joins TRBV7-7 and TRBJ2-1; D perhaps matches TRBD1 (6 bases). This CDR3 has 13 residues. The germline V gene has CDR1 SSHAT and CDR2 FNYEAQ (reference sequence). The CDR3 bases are TGTGCTAGCAGCTGGGGTACAGGGAATGAGCAGTTCTTC. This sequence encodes CASSWGTGNEQFF.